This entry concerns a single T cell receptor beta chain. The data were obtained in a study of blood T cell repertoires in COVID-19. Study-level background: Sites across the United States, Italy and Spain contributed samples from acute and convalescent COVID-19.

Study processing details: For nucleated cells, counts were estimated from reference gene primer amplification. Method: immunoSEQ multiplex PCR; TCRdb's copy keeps in-frame clones and lacks some. V, J and clone size are those of that table, while D and trimming were read from the DNA. Among 250,000 to 350,000 clones, about 89% were seen once, and the ten largest hold approximately 0.85%. The source is a woman in her thirties or forties who had recovered from COVID-19. Material for sequencing was peripheral blood.

The DNA for the CDR3 is TGTGCCAGTAGTATTCGACAGTGGCCCGGGGGGGCCAACGTCCTGACTTTC. Amino acids: CASSIRQWPGGANVLTF. The chain links TRBV19 to TRBJ2-6, with D perhaps TRBD1 (5 bases). The V gene lost 3 bases and the J gene lost 4 bases, with 16 bases spanning the gap. The germline CDR1 and CDR2 sequences are LNHDA and SQIVND (reference sequence). The CDR3 is 17 amino acids. Full variable domain (outside the CDR3, taken from reference TRBV19 and TRBJ2-6): DGGITQSPKYLFRKEGQNVTLSCEQNLNHDAMYWYRQDPGQGLRLIYYSQIVNDFQKGDIAEGYSVSREKKESFPLTVTSAQKNPTAFYLCASSIRQWPGGANVLTFGAGSRLTVL.